What follows are 11 T cell receptor beta chains derived from one specimen sequenced in a study of tissue T cells after allogeneic stem cell transplantation. Here immunoSEQ multiplex PCR was the method, and the copy in TCRdb shows in-frame clones only, minus some. The data show 28,000 or so clones, with roughly nine tenths seen just once and roughly 2% held by the top ten. The sequences come from blood, collected before transplantation. The receptor source for this set is a male donor at least 60 years old who later had graft-versus-host disease after an allogeneic stem cell transplant.

This clone has only one observation. The DNA of the CDR3 is TGTGCCAGCAGCCTCAACACGGGCAACTACGAGCAGTACTTC. Protein product: CASSLNTGNYEQYF. The chain is built from TRBV11-3 and TRBJ2-7; D unresolved. The CDR3 loop spans 14 amino acids. Germline V gene lookup returns CDR1 SGHNT and CDR2 YENEEA. The V gene lost 5 bases and the J gene lost 3 bases, with 14 bases spanning the gap.

V gene TRBV4-3 combines with J gene TRBJ2-5; no firm D call. CDR1 LGHNA and CDR2 YSLEER come from the germline V gene. V lost 4 bases and J 2 bases, leaving 8 bases between the germline ends. This CDR3 comprises 13 residues. For the CDR3, the DNA is TGCGCCAGCAGCCGCCAGGTTCAAGAGACCCAGTACTTC. It codes for CASSRQVQETQYF.

This clone occurred once. The rearrangement uses TRBV5-1 and TRBJ2-1; tentatively, D is TRBD2 (6 bases). This CDR3 spans 15 amino acids. Per germline, CDR1 SGHRS and CDR2 YFSETQ. The ends were cut back, 4 bases at V and 0 bases at J, with 11 bases in the middle. The CDR3 DNA is TGCGCCAGCAGCGTGGACGGGAGCTCCTACAATGAGCAGTTCTTC. Amino acids: CASSVDGSSYNEQFF.

V is TRBV3-1 (or the pseudogene TRBV3-2) and J is TRBJ2-1; either TRBD1 or TRBD2 may supply D (7 bases each). Germline V lookup: CDR1 LGHDT, CDR2 YNNKEL (reference sequence). Between the trimmed V and J ends, which lost 5 bases and 7 bases, there was a span of 18 bases. The CDR3 length is 15 residues. The CDR3 DNA is TGTGCCAGCAGCTACCGACAGGGACTATTGAATGAGCAGTTCTTC. Its translation: CASSYRQGLLNEQFF.

The V call is TRBV6-5, the J call TRBJ2-1; 11 nucleotides line up with TRBD2. Germline-derived CDR1 and CDR2 are MNHEY and SVGAGI. The CDR3 contains 14 residues. J was trimmed by 6 bases and V by 4 bases; bases with no gene match: 2. The CDR3 reads CASSLAGGLNEQFF. CDR3 sequence (DNA): TGTGCCAGCAGTTTAGCGGGGGGGCTCAATGAGCAGTTCTTC.

V usage is TRBV5-4 and J usage is TRBJ2-7, with D tentatively TRBD1 (5 bases). This CDR3 contains 14 residues. Germline V gives CDR1 SGHNT, CDR2 YYREEE (reference sequence). The V end lost 3 bases, the J end lost 2 bases, and 12 bases lay between the germline ends. CDR3 DNA: TGTGCCAGCAGCTCTGACAGTTCCCCCTACGAGCAGTACTTC. It translates to CASSSDSSPYEQYF.

V and J are TRBV4-1 and TRBJ2-7, with 13 bases aligning to TRBD2. In germline, CDR1 is MGHRA, CDR2 YSYEKL. This CDR3 comprises 18 residues. The J segment lost 1 base and the V segment lost 1 base, leaving 7 bases of the junction unmatched. The CDR3 coding sequence is TGCGCCAGCAGCCAAGCTCGTCAGGGACTAGCGGGGTCCTACGAGCAGTACTTC. Protein sequence: CASSQARQGLAGSYEQYF.

This chain links TRBV5-1 with TRBJ1-3, with 7 bases identical to TRBD1. Germline V gene lookup returns CDR1 SGHRS and CDR2 YFSETQ. The CDR3 is 14 amino acids. V was clipped by 4 bases and J by 4 bases; unmatched bases: 5. Here the CDR3 reads CASSPGTAGNTIYF. The CDR3 nucleotides read TGCGCCAGCAGCCCTGGGACAGCAGGAAACACCATATATTTT. The complete variable domain, with remaining parts taken from reference TRBV5-1 and TRBJ1-3, reads KAGVTQTPRYLIKTRGQQVTLSCSPISGHRSVSWYQQTPGQGLQFLFEYFSETQRNKGNFPGRFSGRQFSNSRSEMNVSTLELGDSALYLCASSPGTAGNTIYFGEGSWLTVV.

This chain uses TRBV6-5 with TRBJ2-7; 9 positions match TRBD1. CDR3 length equals 15 residues. Per the germline V gene, CDR1 is MNHEY and CDR2 is SVGAGI. V lost 4 bases, J lost 2 bases, and 6 bases stayed unmatched. This CDR3 reads CASSFGTGTPYEQYF. The CDR3 region has the DNA TGTGCCAGCAGTTTCGGGACAGGGACTCCCTACGAGCAGTACTTC.

This clone appeared a single time. The V call is TRBV4-1, the J call TRBJ2-5; 14 bases line up with TRBD2. This CDR3 contains 17 residues. Germline loops: CDR1 MGHRA, CDR2 YSYEKL. The V gene end was trimmed by 4 bases and the J gene end by 4 bases; junction bases not matched to a gene: 8. CDR3 sequence: CASSPWTSGGIGETQYF. CDR3 DNA: TGCGCCAGCAGCCCCTGGACTAGCGGGGGGATCGGAGAGACCCAGTACTTC.

This clone was counted once. V and J are TRBV11-2 and TRBJ1-5; no clear D. V lost 0 bases and J 6 bases, leaving 6 bases between the germline ends. The length of the CDR3 is 13 residues. Germline assignment: CDR1 SGHAT and CDR2 FQNNGV. Here the CDR3 reads CASSLDWAQPQHF. In DNA form, the CDR3 reads TGTGCCAGCAGCTTAGACTGGGCTCAGCCCCAGCATTTT.